This TCR beta chain was retrieved from a study of OX40 agonist ivuxolimab in advanced cancers. Study at large: Dose-escalation patients had hepatocellular carcinoma, melanoma, renal cell or head and neck cancer. Prior checkpoint blockade (anti-PD-1, anti-PD-L1 or anti-CTLA-4) was permitted; about 40% had it. Study-wide results and caveats: Low clonal expansion, among the lowest seen, marked partial responders at 0.1-3.0 mg/kg. At 0.1 to 3.0 mg/kg, clonal expansion of CD4+ and CD8+ blood T cells had occurred by week 6.

With V trimmed by 2 bases and J by 3 bases, 4 bases remained unmatched. The CDR3 has 15 residues. Per the germline V gene, CDR1 is LNHDA and CDR2 is SQIVND (reference sequence). Sequenced by immunoSEQ multiplex PCR; TCRdb stores in-frame clones only, minus some. The data hold approximately 40,000 clones, with around 90% observed a single time. With regard to this clone: Its target is not known.

The receptor was derived from an adult with an advanced solid tumor such as melanoma, head and neck, liver or kidney cancer. This sequence joins TRBV19 and TRBJ2-7; 10 bases align to TRBD1. The specimen was CD4+ or CD8+ T cells sorted from blood, collected in a trial of the OX40 agonist ivuxolimab. DNA for the CDR3: TGTGCCAGTAGTATAAGGACAGGGGGGAACTACGAGCAGTACTTC. This sequence encodes CASSIRTGGNYEQYF.